Sequencing of this TCR beta chain was carried out in a study of blood T cell repertoires in COVID-19. On the study more broadly: In each case, the material was cDNA or gDNA derived from T cells, B-cell-depleted T cells, or PBMCs.

Germline V gives CDR1 SGHTS, CDR2 YDEGEE. The CDR3 has 16 amino acids. After removal of 5 bases from V and 4 bases from J, the junction contained 12 bases not matched to a gene. Authors' data handling: Cell counts per sample came from amplifying reference gene primers. Sequencing was performed with immunoSEQ multiplex PCR; in TCRdb, only in-frame clones are kept and a portion is missing. The DNA gave D and trimming, while V, J and clone size come from that table. The sample holds some 240,000 clones, around 83% seen once. This clone was found once. The material sequenced was peripheral blood. The receptor was derived from a woman of 80 years or more with acute or convalescent COVID-19. The V gene is TRBV5-8, the J gene TRBJ1-5, with 7 bases identical to TRBD1. CDR3: CASREGTGVGNQPQHF. As DNA, the CDR3 is TGTGCCAGCAGGGAAGGAACAGGGGTCGGGAATCAGCCCCAGCATTTT.